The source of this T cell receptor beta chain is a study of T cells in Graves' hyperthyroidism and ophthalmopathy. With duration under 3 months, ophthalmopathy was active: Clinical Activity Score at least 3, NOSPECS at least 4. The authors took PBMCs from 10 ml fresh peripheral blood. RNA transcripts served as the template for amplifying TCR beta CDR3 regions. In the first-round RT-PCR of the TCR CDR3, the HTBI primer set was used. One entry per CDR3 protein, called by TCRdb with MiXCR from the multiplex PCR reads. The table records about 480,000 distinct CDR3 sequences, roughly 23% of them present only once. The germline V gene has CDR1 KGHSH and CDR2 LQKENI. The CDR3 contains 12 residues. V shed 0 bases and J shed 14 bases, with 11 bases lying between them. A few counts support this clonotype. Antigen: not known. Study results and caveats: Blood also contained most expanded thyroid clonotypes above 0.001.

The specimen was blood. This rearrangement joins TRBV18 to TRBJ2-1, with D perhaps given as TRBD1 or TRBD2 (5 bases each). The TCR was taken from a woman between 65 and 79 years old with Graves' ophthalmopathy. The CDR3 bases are TGTGCCAGCTCACCACCAGGGGACCTTAAGTTCTTC. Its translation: CASSPPGDLKFF.